This T cell receptor beta chain was documented in a study of early T cells in non-severe SARS-CoV-2 infection. Turning to this clonotype: Its antigen is not identified.

Tagging with unique molecular identifiers was applied to individual cDNA molecules. TCRdb passed the 5' RACE reads through MiXCR, listing each CDR3 protein once. The sample shows around 80,000 distinct CDR3 sequences, roughly 12% of them seen only once. Study observations and caveats: Matching results from VDJdb favored anti-spike CD8 responses, leaving private and CD4 specificities undetected.

The CDR3 is 16 residues long. The germline CDR1 and CDR2 sequences are SGDLS and YYNGEE. V lost 2 bases and J lost 5; bases outside the gene matches: 8. The material sequenced was whole blood. The chain couples TRBV9 to TRBJ2-2; 8 positions match TRBD2. The clonotype was recovered from an adult who was a healthcare worker with PCR-confirmed SARS-CoV-2 infection or an uninfected control (not recorded which). The CDR3 is CASSVGSGRMTGELFF. The CDR3 coding sequence is TGTGCCAGCAGCGTTGGGAGCGGGAGAATGACCGGGGAGCTGTTTTTT.